A single sample gave rise to the 5 T cell receptor beta chains below, sequenced in a study of OX40 agonist ivuxolimab in advanced cancers. The library was made by the immunoSEQ multiplex PCR assay. Entries here come from immuneACCESS through TCRdb and include only in-frame sequences with V and J called. Some clones fail to appear in such tables; in the studies checked, an unresolved V gene covers under half of the shortfall, and the cause of the remainder is unknown. In all, the sample holds roughly 100,000 clones, and 85% to 90% of those were seen once. Roughly 1.5% of the sample is in the top ten clones. The sequencing here drew on CD4+ or CD8+ T cells sorted from blood, taken in a trial of the OX40 agonist ivuxolimab. These receptors all come from an adult with an advanced solid tumor such as melanoma, head and neck, liver or kidney cancer.

The chain joins TRBV29-1 to TRBJ2-4; TRBD2 might be the D (6 bases). This CDR3 is 13 amino acids long. In germline, CDR1 is SQVTM, CDR2 ANQGSEA. The V end was cut by 1 base, the J end by 6 bases, with 10 bases between. CDR3 nucleotides: TGCAGCGTTGAAGGGGGGGATCCAAACATTCAGTACTTC. It translates to CSVEGGDPNIQYF.

The rearrangement uses TRBV5-6 and TRBJ1-6, with D tentatively TRBD1 (6 bases). CDR1 and CDR2 (germline): SGHDT, YYEEEE. This CDR3 has 14 amino acids. The V and J ends lost 2 bases and 10 bases respectively, with 13 bases between them. CDR3 loop: CASSLYREGSPLHF. CDR3 coding DNA: TGTGCCAGCAGCTTATACAGGGAGGGATCACCCCTCCACTTT.

CDR3: CSVGTGGGEQYF. The CDR3 nucleotides are TGCAGCGTGGGGACAGGGGGAGGCGAGCAGTACTTC. The chain has TRBV29-1 and TRBJ2-7, with 11 nucleotides matching TRBD1. The trim removed 6 bases at V and 6 bases at J, leaving 4 bases unmatched. The CDR3 is 12 amino acids. Per germline, CDR1 SQVTM and CDR2 ANQGSEA.

The chain has TRBV29-1 and TRBJ1-2, with TRBD1 matching over 7 bases. Germline assignment: CDR1 SQVTM and CDR2 ANQGSEA. Germline trimming cut 6 bases from V and 5 bases from J; bases unmatched to any gene: 6. The CDR3 runs 12 residues. Written as DNA, the CDR3 is TGCAGCGTCACCGGGACAGTGTATGGCTACACCTTC. It codes for CSVTGTVYGYTF.

The chain couples TRBV30 to TRBJ1-4, with 10 bases fitting TRBD1. The CDR3 is 14 amino acids. Germline-derived CDR1 and CDR2 are GTSNPN and SVGIG (reference sequence). V lost 3 bases to trimming and J lost 5 bases; unmatched junction nucleotides: 3. CDR3 in DNA: TGTGCCTGGAGCGTGGGACAGGGGAATGAAAAACTGTTTTTT. It translates to CAWSVGQGNEKLFF. The full variable domain, rest sourced from reference TRBV30 and TRBJ1-4, is SQTIHQWPATLVQPVGSPLSLECTVEGTSNPNLYWYRQAAGRGLQLLFYSVGIGQISSEVPQNLSASRPQDRQFILSSKKLLLSDSGFYLCAWSVGQGNEKLFFGSGTQLSVL.